These 13 T cell receptor beta chains were sequenced from one sample in a study of Tregs in tolerant kidney transplant recipients. Using immunoSEQ multiplex PCR, the repertoire was profiled, and TCRdb retains in-frame clones only, with some absent. The table shows 85,000 to 95,000 clones, with approximately 92% occurring only once. Material for sequencing was CD8+ T cells from blood. These receptor sequences come from a human donor in good health.

CDR3 nucleotides: TGCGCCAGCAGCCAAACTCGACTAGCGGGGGGGCTGATCCCCGAGCAGTACTTC. This encodes CASSQTRLAGGLIPEQYF. This chain uses TRBV4-1 with TRBJ2-7; 14 nucleotides agree with TRBD2. V shed 2 bases, J shed 6 bases, and the junction held 12 bases outside the gene matches. This CDR3 contains 18 residues. Per the germline V gene, CDR1 is MGHRA and CDR2 is YSYEKL.

The chain couples TRBV5-4 to TRBJ1-2; D is uncertain. The CDR3 spans 13 residues. Germline V CDR1 and CDR2: SGHNT, YYREEE (reference sequence). The V end lost 3 bases, the J end lost 0 bases, and 6 bases lay between the germline ends. The CDR3 protein is CASSSLANYGYTF. The DNA for the CDR3 is TGTGCCAGCAGCTCCTTGGCTAACTATGGCTACACCTTC.

CDR3 nucleotide sequence: TGTGCCAGCAGCGTAGATCAGGGGATCGGCACTGAAGCTTTCTTT. It yields the protein CASSVDQGIGTEAFF. V and J are TRBV9 and TRBJ1-1; a weak D match, TRBD1 (6 bases). CDR1 SGDLS and CDR2 YYNGEE come from the germline V gene. CDR3 length: 15 amino acids. V lost 0 bases, J lost 4 bases, and 13 bases lay in between.

The chain employs TRBV4-1 and TRBJ2-7; 7 bases match TRBD2. The CDR3 has 14 amino acids. Germline CDR1 MGHRA, CDR2 YSYEKL. Losses at the gene ends were 3 bases for V and 4 bases for J; bases not matched to a gene: 6. The CDR3 spells CASSHRAGIYEQYF. In DNA, the CDR3 is TGCGCCAGCAGCCATCGAGCGGGGATTTACGAGCAGTACTTC.

This clone showed up just once. The chain joins TRBV7-9 to TRBJ2-1; D is possibly TRBD1 (5 bases). There are 13 residues in the CDR3. The ends were cut back, 11 bases at V and 4 bases at J, with 15 bases in the middle. Germline CDR1 SEHNR, CDR2 FQNEAQ (reference sequence). CDR3 loop: CAYEQGLYNEQFF. The CDR3 DNA reads TGTGCCTACGAGCAGGGCCTTTACAATGAGCAGTTCTTC.

The CDR3 DNA follows: TGTGCCAGTAGCGGAGGGGGGCCCGGGGAGCTGTTTTTT. Its protein is CASSGGGPGELFF. The V gene is TRBV19, the J gene TRBJ2-2; possibly TRBD1 or TRBD2 for D (6 bases each). Germline lookup yields CDR1 LNHDA and CDR2 SQIVND (reference sequence). The CDR3 totals 13 residues. The germline V and J ends were trimmed by 6 bases and 6 bases, with 11 bases remaining between them.

The V gene is TRBV9, the J gene TRBJ2-7, with D uncertain. The CDR3 has 15 amino acids. CDR1 is SGDLS, CDR2 YYNGEE, per germline. With 0 bases removed from V and 2 bases from J, the gap between germline ends came to 12 bases. CDR3 in DNA: TGTGCCAGCAGCGTAGCTAGTGAAAGGGCCTACGAGCAGTACTTC. Its protein is CASSVASERAYEQYF.

This chain connects TRBV30 to TRBJ2-5; D perhaps matches TRBD2 (5 bases). The J call may be faulty, since TRBJ2-7 better matches the DNA end. The CDR3 extends over 14 amino acids. Germline V gives CDR1 GTSNPN, CDR2 SVGIG (reference sequence). CDR3 region: CALSLRGIFYEQYF. Written as DNA, the CDR3 is TGTGCCTTGTCCCTTAGAGGGATCTTCTACGAGCAGTACTTC.

The CDR3 nucleotides read TGTGCCAGCAGCTTGACCGGGACTAGTATCTACGAGCAGTACTTC. It is translated as CASSLTGTSIYEQYF. J is TRBJ2-7 and V is TRBV5-4; TRBD2 matches at 8 bases. The CDR3 is 15 residues long. With V trimmed by 1 base and J by 3 bases, 6 bases remained unmatched. Germline V gives CDR1 SGHNT, CDR2 YYREEE (reference sequence). The full variable domain, rest sourced from reference TRBV5-4 and TRBJ2-7, is ETGVTQSPTHLIKTRGQQVTLRCSSQSGHNTVSWYQQALGQGPQFIFQYYREEENGRGNFPPRFSGLQFPNYSSELNVNALELDDSALYLCASSLTGTSIYEQYFGPGTRLTVT.

V and J are TRBV5-8 and TRBJ1-5, with unresolved D. Looked up from germline, CDR1 is SGHTS and CDR2 is YDEGEE. The V end lost 0 bases, the J end lost 0 bases, and 7 bases lay between the germline ends. The CDR3 runs 15 residues. The CDR3 coding sequence is TGTGCCAGCAGCTTGGTTCCTATTAGCAATCAGCCCCAGCATTTT. Translated, it gives CASSLVPISNQPQHF.

In nucleotides, the CDR3 is TGTGCCAGCAGCGGGCCAGGTCGGGAGTGGTACTTC. Translated, it gives CASSGPGREWYF. The chain carries TRBV9 and TRBJ2-7; D possibly corresponds to TRBD2 (6 bases). This CDR3 has 12 residues. The germline CDR1 and CDR2 sequences are SGDLS and YYNGEE. The germline V and J ends were trimmed by 3 bases and 12 bases, with 16 bases remaining between them.

The chain combines TRBV6-5 with TRBJ1-2; TRBD1 might be the D (6 bases). Germline values: CDR1 MNHEY, CDR2 SVGAGI. The CDR3 contains 12 residues. With 4 bases removed from V and 8 bases from J, the gap between germline ends came to 11 bases. The CDR3 protein is CASSFYRDGYTF. The CDR3 region has the DNA TGTGCCAGCAGTTTCTACAGGGACGGCTACACCTTC.

This clone was counted a few times. The rearrangement links TRBV6-1 to TRBJ2-3, with 11 positions matching TRBD1. Germline values: CDR1 MNHNS, CDR2 SASEGT. Losses at the gene ends were 1 base for V and 4 bases for J; bases not matched to a gene: 1. The CDR3 loop spans 15 amino acids. The DNA for the CDR3 is TGTGCCAGCAGTGAAGGGACAGGGGGCGCAGATACGCAGTATTTT. Translating gives CASSEGTGGADTQYF.